Listed below are T cell receptor beta chains from one sample, sequenced in a study of blood T cell repertoires in COVID-19. Sequenced by immunoSEQ multiplex PCR; TCRdb stores in-frame clones only, minus some. The data contain approximately 120,000 clones, roughly 86% of them singletons. The sample was peripheral blood. Source of these receptors: a human donor in a cohort sampled during active COVID-19. CDR3s include the opening cysteine and the closing phenylalanine or tryptophan. Fields, in order: D gene, clone size, V gene, J gene, CDR3 protein, CDR3 DNA. D genes are given only for firm matches. For some rows the clone size is stated as once, few or many, or as a class when expanded; others skip it.

d_gene: -
abundance: -
v_gene: TRBV4-2
j_gene: TRBJ2-6
CDR3aa: CASSHRRAGQTRSGANVLTF
CDR3nt: TGTGCCAGCAGCCATCGCAGGGCGGGACAGACTCGCTCTGGGGCCAACGTCCTGACTTTC

d_gene: TRBD1
abundance: -
v_gene: TRBV27
j_gene: TRBJ1-2
CDR3aa: CASSFFGTGTGGYTF
CDR3nt: TGTGCCAGCAGTTTTTTTGGGACAGGGACGGGGGGCTACACCTTC

d_gene: -
abundance: -
v_gene: TRBV6-1
j_gene: TRBJ1-2
CDR3aa: CASSEARTALYGYTF
CDR3nt: TGTGCCAGCAGTGAAGCGCGGACAGCCCTCTATGGCTACACCTTC

d_gene: -
abundance: few
v_gene: TRBV28
j_gene: TRBJ2-7
CDR3aa: CASSLRGNDEQYF
CDR3nt: TGTGCCAGCAGTTTACGCGGGAACGACGAGCAGTACTTC

d_gene: TRBD1
abundance: -
v_gene: TRBV7-2
j_gene: TRBJ1-3
CDR3aa: CASSTRQGISGNTIYF
CDR3nt: TGTGCCAGCAGCACCCGACAGGGAATCTCTGGAAACACCATATATTTT

d_gene: TRBD1
abundance: -
v_gene: TRBV4-1
j_gene: TRBJ1-4
CDR3aa: CASSQKRSGGDEKLFF
CDR3nt: TGCGCCAGCAGCCAAAAGCGCTCAGGGGGAGACGAAAAACTGTTTTTT

d_gene: -
abundance: -
v_gene: TRBV2
j_gene: TRBJ1-1
CDR3aa: CASSEVLAALNTEAFF
CDR3nt: TGTGCCAGCAGTGAAGTGCTAGCGGCGTTGAACACTGAAGCTTTCTTT

d_gene: -
abundance: once
v_gene: TRBV5-1
j_gene: TRBJ2-6
CDR3aa: CASSNRGSGANVLTF
CDR3nt: TGCGCCAGCAGTAATAGGGGGTCTGGGGCCAACGTCCTGACTTTC

d_gene: TRBD1
abundance: -
v_gene: TRBV7-9
j_gene: TRBJ1-2
CDR3aa: CASSPFSDRLYGYTF
CDR3nt: TGTGCCAGCAGCCCCTTTTCGGACAGGCTCTATGGCTACACCTTC

d_gene: -
abundance: -
v_gene: TRBV19
j_gene: TRBJ2-5
CDR3aa: CASSMGGWQETQYF
CDR3nt: TGTGCCAGTAGTATGGGGGGATGGCAGGAGACCCAGTACTTC

d_gene: TRBD2
abundance: -
v_gene: TRBV30
j_gene: TRBJ2-1
CDR3aa: CAWSGIGRERVYNEQFF
CDR3nt: TGTGCCTGGAGCGGTATCGGGCGGGAGAGGGTTTACAATGAGCAGTTCTTC

d_gene: TRBD2
abundance: -
v_gene: TRBV7-6
j_gene: TRBJ2-1
CDR3aa: CASREGLAGWNEQFF
CDR3nt: TGTGCCAGTCGAGAGGGACTAGCGGGATGGAATGAGCAGTTCTTC

d_gene: -
abundance: -
v_gene: TRBV12-3/TRBV12-4
j_gene: TRBJ1-4
CDR3aa: CASRGGTEKLFF
CDR3nt: TGTGCCAGCAGAGGAGGGACGGAAAAACTGTTTTTT

d_gene: TRBD2
abundance: few
v_gene: TRBV3-1/TRBV3-2
j_gene: TRBJ2-1
CDR3aa: CASSQRGRAGEQFF
CDR3nt: TGTGCCAGCAGCCAAAGAGGGAGGGCTGGTGAGCAGTTCTTC

d_gene: TRBD2
abundance: once
v_gene: TRBV3-1/TRBV3-2
j_gene: TRBJ2-1
CDR3aa: CASSQEGGRPGQFF
CDR3nt: TGTGCCAGCAGCCAAGAAGGCGGGAGGCCAGGGCAGTTCTTC

d_gene: -
abundance: once
v_gene: TRBV10-3
j_gene: TRBJ1-4
CDR3aa: CAISGSGGGKLFF
CDR3nt: TGTGCCATCAGTGGGTCTGGGGGGGGAAAACTGTTTTTT

d_gene: TRBD2
abundance: -
v_gene: TRBV11-2
j_gene: TRBJ2-7
CDR3aa: CASRGTAGDEQYF
CDR3nt: TGTGCCAGCAGAGGGACGGCGGGGGACGAGCAGTACTTC

d_gene: -
abundance: few
v_gene: TRBV30
j_gene: TRBJ2-7
CDR3aa: CAWSRGAYEQYF
CDR3nt: TGTGCCTGGAGCAGGGGTGCCTACGAGCAGTACTTC

d_gene: TRBD1
abundance: many
v_gene: TRBV2
j_gene: TRBJ2-7
CDR3aa: CASRTGTGRNEQYF
CDR3nt: TGTGCCAGCAGGACCGGGACAGGGAGAAACGAGCAGTACTTC

d_gene: -
abundance: -
v_gene: TRBV2
j_gene: TRBJ2-7
CDR3aa: CASRVSSGEQYF
CDR3nt: TGTGCCAGCAGGGTGTCTTCGGGCGAGCAGTACTTC

d_gene: TRBD2
abundance: -
v_gene: TRBV27
j_gene: TRBJ2-5
CDR3aa: CASRATGTSVQETQYF
CDR3nt: TGTGCCAGCAGAGCCACCGGGACTAGCGTTCAAGAGACCCAGTACTTC

d_gene: TRBD1
abundance: -
v_gene: TRBV9
j_gene: TRBJ1-5
CDR3aa: CASSFGQGGGQHF
CDR3nt: TGTGCCAGCAGCTTTGGACAGGGGGGAGGCCAGCATTTT

d_gene: TRBD1
abundance: few
v_gene: TRBV5-5
j_gene: TRBJ1-5
CDR3aa: CASSQTGGLEQPQHF
CDR3nt: TGTGCCAGCAGCCAGACAGGGGGGTTGGAACAGCCCCAGCATTTT

d_gene: -
abundance: -
v_gene: TRBV27
j_gene: TRBJ1-1
CDR3aa: CASSPRFLLINTEAFF
CDR3nt: TGTGCCAGCAGTCCCCGGTTCCTCCTAATTAACACTGAAGCTTTCTTT

d_gene: TRBD2
abundance: -
v_gene: TRBV5-6
j_gene: TRBJ2-7
CDR3aa: CASSLPPGLASYEQYF
CDR3nt: TGTGCCAGCAGCCTCCCTCCGGGACTAGCTTCCTACGAGCAGTACTTC

d_gene: TRBD1
abundance: -
v_gene: TRBV27
j_gene: TRBJ1-2
CDR3aa: CASRPPGQGRGYTF
CDR3nt: TGTGCCAGCAGGCCTCCGGGACAGGGACGGGGCTACACCTTC

d_gene: -
abundance: -
v_gene: TRBV9
j_gene: TRBJ1-5
CDR3aa: CASSVSGDGNQPQHF
CDR3nt: TGTGCCAGCAGCGTGTCGGGGGATGGCAATCAGCCCCAGCATTTT

d_gene: -
abundance: -
v_gene: TRBV10-2
j_gene: TRBJ1-1
CDR3aa: CASRGGGNTEAFF
CDR3nt: TGCGCCAGCAGGGGCGGGGGGAACACTGAAGCTTTCTTT

d_gene: -
abundance: -
v_gene: TRBV4-3
j_gene: TRBJ1-1
CDR3aa: CASSRHQAGFEMNTEAFF
CDR3nt: TGCGCCAGCAGCCGACATCAGGCAGGGTTCGAAATGAACACTGAAGCTTTCTTT

d_gene: -
abundance: few
v_gene: TRBV29-1
j_gene: TRBJ2-1
CDR3aa: CSVGVGEGSYNEQFF
CDR3nt: TGCAGCGTGGGAGTCGGAGAAGGCTCCTACAATGAGCAGTTCTTC

d_gene: TRBD2
abundance: -
v_gene: TRBV6-2/TRBV6-3
j_gene: TRBJ2-7
CDR3aa: CASSYFPGLELPEQYF
CDR3nt: TGTGCCAGCAGTTACTTCCCGGGACTAGAGTTACCCGAGCAGTACTTC

d_gene: -
abundance: -
v_gene: TRBV3-1/TRBV3-2
j_gene: TRBJ2-1
CDR3aa: CASSQTVSLATNNEQFF
CDR3nt: TGTGCCAGCAGCCAGACCGTTTCATTAGCGACGAACAATGAGCAGTTCTTC

d_gene: -
abundance: -
v_gene: TRBV28
j_gene: TRBJ1-6
CDR3aa: CASRRPTELENSPLHF
CDR3nt: TGTGCCAGCAGGCGGCCGACAGAATTGGAAAATTCACCCCTCCACTTT

d_gene: TRBD1
abundance: -
v_gene: TRBV13
j_gene: TRBJ2-7
CDR3aa: CASSSETGGTYEQYF
CDR3nt: TGTGCCAGCAGCTCCGAGACAGGGGGTACCTACGAGCAGTACTTC

d_gene: -
abundance: -
v_gene: TRBV6-5
j_gene: TRBJ1-6
CDR3aa: CASSYTGRGNSPLHF
CDR3nt: TGTGCCAGCAGTTATACCGGACGGGGAAATTCACCCCTCCACTTT

d_gene: -
abundance: few
v_gene: TRBV7-2
j_gene: TRBJ1-1
CDR3aa: CASSLSGGNTEAFF
CDR3nt: TGTGCCAGCAGCTTATCGGGTGGTAATACTGAAGCTTTCTTT

d_gene: TRBD2
abundance: -
v_gene: TRBV4-3
j_gene: TRBJ2-1
CDR3aa: CASSQQTSGRFNEQFF
CDR3nt: TGCGCCAGCAGCCAACAGACTAGCGGGAGGTTCAATGAGCAGTTCTTC

d_gene: TRBD1
abundance: -
v_gene: TRBV11-2
j_gene: TRBJ2-5
CDR3aa: CASSLDLGQGRETQYF
CDR3nt: TGTGCCAGCAGCTTAGATTTAGGACAGGGACGAGAGACCCAGTACTTC

d_gene: TRBD1
abundance: -
v_gene: TRBV5-1
j_gene: TRBJ2-3
CDR3aa: CASSFGTDTDTQYF
CDR3nt: TGCGCCAGCAGCTTCGGGACAGACACAGATACGCAGTATTTT

d_gene: -
abundance: -
v_gene: TRBV15
j_gene: TRBJ1-5
CDR3aa: CATSRAGTNQPQHF
CDR3nt: TGTGCCACCAGCAGGGCAGGTACTAATCAGCCCCAGCATTTT

d_gene: -
abundance: few
v_gene: TRBV3-1/TRBV3-2
j_gene: TRBJ2-3
CDR3aa: CASSLNLDSFTDTQYF
CDR3nt: TGTGCCAGCAGCCTAAACCTAGATAGTTTCACAGATACGCAGTATTTT

d_gene: -
abundance: -
v_gene: TRBV19
j_gene: TRBJ2-5
CDR3aa: CASRETRRAETQYF
CDR3nt: TGTGCCAGTAGGGAGACAAGGAGGGCAGAGACCCAGTACTTC

d_gene: -
abundance: -
v_gene: TRBV7-6
j_gene: TRBJ2-7
CDR3aa: CASSLGTYTYEQYF
CDR3nt: TGTGCCAGCAGCTTAGGGACATATACCTACGAGCAGTACTTC

d_gene: -
abundance: -
v_gene: TRBV4-3
j_gene: TRBJ2-1
CDR3aa: CASSPRGGSYNEQFF
CDR3nt: TGCGCCAGCAGCCCGAGGGGAGGCTCCTACAATGAGCAGTTCTTC

d_gene: TRBD2
abundance: -
v_gene: TRBV3-1/TRBV3-2
j_gene: TRBJ2-2
CDR3aa: CASSRLAEHNTGELFF
CDR3nt: TGTGCCAGCAGTCGACTAGCGGAACACAACACCGGGGAGCTGTTTTTT

d_gene: -
abundance: -
v_gene: TRBV27
j_gene: TRBJ2-1
CDR3aa: CASSLSFDNEQFF
CDR3nt: TGTGCCAGCAGTTTATCCTTCGACAATGAGCAGTTCTTC

d_gene: TRBD2
abundance: -
v_gene: TRBV11-2
j_gene: TRBJ2-1
CDR3aa: CASSQTPSGRDEQFF
CDR3nt: TGTGCCAGCAGCCAAACCCCTAGCGGGAGGGATGAGCAGTTCTTC

d_gene: -
abundance: -
v_gene: TRBV5-5
j_gene: TRBJ2-6
CDR3aa: CASSVLRGSGANVLTF
CDR3nt: TGTGCCAGCAGCGTCCTGCGGGGCTCTGGGGCCAACGTCCTGACTTTC

d_gene: -
abundance: -
v_gene: TRBV5-1
j_gene: TRBJ1-5
CDR3aa: CASSLAGRGQPQHF
CDR3nt: TGCGCCAGCAGCTTAGCAGGGCGCGGACAGCCCCAGCATTTT

d_gene: -
abundance: -
v_gene: TRBV4-3
j_gene: TRBJ2-1
CDR3aa: CASSQEEGNEQFF
CDR3nt: TGCGCCAGCAGCCAAGAAGAGGGAAATGAGCAGTTCTTC

d_gene: TRBD1
abundance: -
v_gene: TRBV30
j_gene: TRBJ1-1
CDR3aa: CAWSLGTGNTEAFF
CDR3nt: TGTGCCTGGAGTCTTGGGACAGGGAACACTGAAGCTTTCTTT